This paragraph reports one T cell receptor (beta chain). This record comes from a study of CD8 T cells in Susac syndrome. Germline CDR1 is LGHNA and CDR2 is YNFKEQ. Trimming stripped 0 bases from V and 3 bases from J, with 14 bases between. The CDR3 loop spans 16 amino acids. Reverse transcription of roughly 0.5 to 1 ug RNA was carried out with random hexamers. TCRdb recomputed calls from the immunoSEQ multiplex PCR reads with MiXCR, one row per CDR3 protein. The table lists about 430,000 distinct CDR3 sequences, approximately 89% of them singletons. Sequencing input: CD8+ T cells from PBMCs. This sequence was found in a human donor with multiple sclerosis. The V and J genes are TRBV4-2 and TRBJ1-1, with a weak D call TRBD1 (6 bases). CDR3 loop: CASSQEQGTTYTEAFF. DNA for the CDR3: TGTGCCAGCAGCCAAGAACAGGGTACTACGTACACTGAAGCTTTCTTT.